Below, 19 T cell receptor beta chains from the same sample are listed, as sequenced in a study of blood T cell repertoires in COVID-19. Sequenced by immunoSEQ multiplex PCR; TCRdb stores in-frame clones only, minus some. The table includes 70,000 or so clones, 86% detected once. Sequencing was carried out using peripheral blood. These receptors all stem from a man between 65 and 80 years old with active COVID-19.

The chain has TRBV5-6 and TRBJ1-1; possibly TRBD1 for D (6 bases). Germline-derived CDR1 and CDR2 are SGHDT and YYEEEE. V lost 9 bases to trimming and J lost 4 bases, with 19 bases between them. The CDR3 consists of 14 residues. In DNA form, the CDR3 reads TGTGCCACCAAGGAGGCTGGGGGGGCCACTGAAGCTTTCTTT. This sequence encodes CATKEAGGATEAFF. The full variable domain, its missing parts supplied by reference TRBV5-6 and TRBJ1-1, is DAGVTQSPTHLIKTRGQQVTLRCSPKSGHDTVSWYQQALGQGPQFIFQYYEEEERQRGNFPDRFSGHQFPNYSSELNVNALLLGDSALYLCATKEAGGATEAFFGQGTRLTVV.

The chain has TRBV28 and TRBJ1-3, with TRBD1 matching over 8 bases. The CDR3 runs 16 residues. The germline V gene has CDR1 MDHEN and CDR2 SYDVKM. Germline trimming cut 6 bases from V and 0 bases from J; bases unmatched to any gene: 7. CDR3 DNA: TGTGCCAGCAGGGCAGGGGGCCGGCACTCTGGAAACACCATATATTTT. Amino acid sequence: CASRAGGRHSGNTIYF.

This sequence joins TRBV4-3 and TRBJ1-2, with D tentatively TRBD1 (5 bases). Germline V gives CDR1 LGHNA, CDR2 YSLEER. Trimming took off 1 base at V and 8 bases at J, with 17 bases between the two ends. This CDR3 region has 15 residues. This CDR3 reads CASSQAHRGGGGYTF. The CDR3 DNA reads TGCGCCAGCAGCCAAGCCCACCGGGGTGGGGGGGGCTACACCTTC.

This clone has only one observation. The CDR3 protein is CATVRVRTDTQYF. The DNA of the CDR3 is TGTGCCACCGTTCGGGTCCGCACAGATACGCAGTATTTT. The chain joins TRBV24-1 to TRBJ2-3; D is undetermined. This CDR3 region has 13 residues. The V end lost 9 bases, the J end lost 1 base, and 10 bases lay between the germline ends. Germline V gene lookup returns CDR1 KGHDR and CDR2 SFDVKD.

The rearrangement uses TRBV19 and TRBJ2-5, with 7 nucleotides matching TRBD1. The CDR3 contains 15 residues. Germline CDR1 LNHDA, CDR2 SQIVND (reference sequence). V was pared by 7 bases and J by 4 bases, with 12 bases of the junction left unmatched. The CDR3 nucleotides read TGTGCCAGTACCACAGGGGCTGGGGCCCCAGAGACCCAGTACTTC. As protein: CASTTGAGAPETQYF. The complete variable domain, with remaining parts taken from reference TRBV19 and TRBJ2-5, reads DGGITQSPKYLFRKEGQNVTLSCEQNLNHDAMYWYRQDPGQGLRLIYYSQIVNDFQKGDIAEGYSVSREKKESFPLTVTSAQKNPTAFYLCASTTGAGAPETQYFGPGTRLLVL.

This clone showed up just a few times. This chain joins TRBV12-3 or TRBV12-4 and TRBJ2-7; 7 bases line up with TRBD2. J gave up 12 bases and V 4 bases, and 9 bases lay outside the gene matches. The CDR3 has 12 residues. The DNA of the CDR3 is TGTGCCAGCAGTTGGGCTAGCGGCCGGCTGTACTTC. It translates to CASSWASGRLYF.

This sequence joins TRBV14 and TRBJ2-1, with D possibly TRBD2 on 6 matching bases. Germline V gene sequence: CDR1 SGHDN, CDR2 FVKESK. V shed 0 bases and J shed 12 bases, with 15 bases lying between them. CDR3 length: 14 residues. CDR3 residues: CASSQDYPVGGQFF. In nucleotides, the CDR3 is TGTGCCAGCAGCCAAGATTACCCGGTCGGGGGGCAGTTCTTC.

The chain combines TRBV24-1 with TRBJ2-5; 10 bases fit TRBD1. With V trimmed by 4 bases and J by 1 base, 2 bases remained unmatched. Germline CDR1 is KGHDR and CDR2 is SFDVKD. The CDR3 spans 15 residues. The CDR3 protein is CATSDRTGGQETQYF. DNA for the CDR3: TGTGCCACCAGTGACCGGACAGGGGGCCAAGAGACCCAGTACTTC.

The chain recombines TRBV5-5 with TRBJ2-4; 7 bases map to TRBD1. The V and J ends lost 0 bases and 12 bases, in that order; junction bases with no gene match: 9. CDR3 length: 14 amino acids. Looked up from germline, CDR1 is SGHKS and CDR2 is YYEKEE (reference sequence). The CDR3 DNA sequence: TGTGCCAGCAGCTTGGAGGGGGCTAGTCCCCATCAGTACTTC. Its translation is CASSLEGASPHQYF.

This clone was picked up one time. The chain joins TRBV7-6 to TRBJ2-7; D possibly corresponds to TRBD1 (5 bases). The germline V and J ends were trimmed by 3 bases and 0 bases, with 15 bases remaining between them. This CDR3 has 16 residues. From germline, CDR1 is SGHVS and CDR2 FNYEAQ. The CDR3 DNA sequence: TGTGCCAGCAGCTTGGCCCTGGGGCGCGTCTCCTACGAGCAGTACTTC. Amino acid sequence: CASSLALGRVSYEQYF.

V and J are TRBV20-1 and TRBJ2-3; 8 bases line up with TRBD2. V gave up 3 bases and J gave up 6 bases; unmatched junction bases: 5. Germline values: CDR1 DFQATT, CDR2 SNEGSKA (reference sequence). The CDR3 length is 13 residues. CDR3 region: CSASLAGSDTQYF. In DNA, the CDR3 is TGCAGTGCTAGTTTAGCGGGGTCCGATACGCAGTATTTT.

The gene calls are TRBV7-2 and TRBJ2-2; D is possibly TRBD2 (5 bases). CDR3 length equals 13 residues. CDR1 is SGHTA, CDR2 FQGNSA, per germline. Trimming stripped 0 bases from V and 7 bases from J, with 6 bases between. CDR3 protein: CASSLASGGELFF. Here the CDR3 DNA reads TGTGCCAGCAGCTTAGCGAGCGGCGGGGAGCTGTTTTTT. The complete variable domain, with remaining parts taken from reference TRBV7-2 and TRBJ2-2, reads GAGVSQSPSNKVTEKGKDVELRCDPISGHTALYWYRQSLGQGLEFLIYFQGNSAPDKSGLPSDRFSAERTGGSVSTLTIQRTQQEDSAVYLCASSLASGGELFFGEGSRLTVL.

The V call is TRBV30, the J call TRBJ2-7, with D perhaps TRBD2 (5 bases). V was trimmed by 0 bases and J by 4 bases, leaving 7 bases between them. The CDR3 runs 12 residues. CDR1 GTSNPN and CDR2 SVGIG come from the germline V gene (reference sequence). As DNA, the CDR3 is TGTGCCTGGAGTGTGCGGGCGTACGAGCAGTACTTC. Its translation: CAWSVRAYEQYF.

The V call is TRBV7-2, the J call TRBJ2-1; 9 bases line up with TRBD2. V lost 4 bases and J lost 2; bases outside the gene matches: 9. Germline V gene data show CDR1 as SGHTA and CDR2 as FQGNSA. This CDR3 spans 17 amino acids. Written as DNA, the CDR3 is TGTGCCAGCAGCTGGGGGGGAGCGGGAGGTCCCTACAATGAGCAGTTCTTC. It specifies CASSWGGAGGPYNEQFF.

Comments on this clone: Its ends do not fully match the called genes, so a read error is possible. This chain connects TRBV7-7 to TRBJ2-3; the match to TRBD2 covers 8 bases. This CDR3 contains 16 residues. In germline, CDR1 is SSHAT, CDR2 FNYEAQ (reference sequence). In nucleotides, the CDR3 is TGTGCTAGCAGCCCCGGGGGGGGGACCTTGGCAGATACGCAGTATTTT. Protein product: CASSPGGGTLADTQYF.

This clone occurred once. V and J are TRBV9 and TRBJ2-7, with TRBD2 identical over 14 bases. Losses at the gene ends were 0 bases for V and 6 bases for J; bases not matched to a gene: 2. The CDR3 has 15 residues. The germline CDR1 and CDR2 sequences are SGDLS and YYNGEE. CDR3 protein: CASSVGGLAGVEQYF. Written as DNA, the CDR3 is TGTGCCAGCAGCGTAGGGGGACTAGCGGGAGTCGAGCAGTACTTC.

This chain connects TRBV14 to TRBJ2-1, with D perhaps matching TRBD1 (6 bases). CDR1 is SGHDN and CDR2 is FVKESK in the germline V gene. The germline V and J ends were trimmed by 8 bases and 2 bases, with 10 bases remaining between them. The CDR3 runs to 13 residues. The CDR3 loop reads CASGPGAYNEQFF. The CDR3 DNA reads as TGTGCCAGCGGGCCAGGGGCCTACAATGAGCAGTTCTTC.

The chain combines TRBV14 with TRBJ2-1; D possibly corresponds to TRBD2 (6 bases). Germline CDR1 reads SGHDN; CDR2 reads FVKESK. There are 15 residues in the CDR3. Trimming shortened V by 7 bases and J by 4 bases, and 17 bases separated the two germline ends. The CDR3 spells CASTVEGTPYNEQFF. Written as DNA, the CDR3 is TGTGCCAGCACCGTGGAAGGGACTCCGTACAATGAGCAGTTCTTC.

The rearrangement links TRBV18 to TRBJ2-7; 9 positions agree with TRBD2. This CDR3 is built from 16 residues. V shed 3 bases and J 3 bases; nucleotides not matched to a gene: 9. In germline, CDR1 is KGHSH, CDR2 LQKENI. The CDR3 DNA reads as TGTGCCAGCTCACCGACACCTAGCGGGAACTACTACGAGCAGTACTTC. Encoded protein: CASSPTPSGNYYEQYF.